These 32 T cell receptor beta chains came from one sample sequenced in a study of T cell repertoires in cytomegalovirus infection. These receptors have no known antigen. TCRdb re-called the reads with MiXCR, one entry per CDR3 protein. The data contain about 130,000 distinct CDR3 sequences, roughly a third of them singletons. Sequenced here: CD8+ T cells from cultured PBMCs, sampled from culture after CMV antigen stimulation. The receptors originated from a human donor in good health (CMV status not recorded). Some clones in this sample may be carry-over from other donors' samples.

The chain carries TRBV19 and TRBJ1-1; 9 nucleotides align to TRBD1. Germline V gives CDR1 LNHDA, CDR2 SQIVND (reference sequence). This CDR3 contains 16 residues. The V gene end was trimmed by 3 bases and the J gene end by 4 bases; junction bases not matched to a gene: 9. This chain's CDR3 is CASSMAQQGAGTEAFF. CDR3 DNA: TGTGCCAGTAGTATGGCTCAACAGGGGGCTGGCACTGAAGCTTTCTTT.

This clonotype was seen only a few times. The chain couples TRBV2 to TRBJ1-1; tentatively, D is TRBD1 (6 bases). This CDR3 comprises 16 residues. Germline V gene lookup returns CDR1 SNHLY and CDR2 FYNNEI. The germline V and J ends were trimmed by 1 base and 0 bases, with 12 bases remaining between them. CDR3 region: CASSEEEGGLNTEAFF. The CDR3 DNA is TGTGCCAGCAGTGAAGAGGAGGGGGGGCTGAACACTGAAGCTTTCTTT.

V and J are TRBV6-1 and TRBJ2-7; D is perhaps TRBD2 (6 bases). Germline V CDR1 and CDR2: MNHNS, SASEGT. The CDR3 contains 13 residues. Trimming removed 8 bases at V and 13 bases at J, with 24 bases between. The CDR3 DNA follows: TGTGCCAGCGGCGGGACTGATGGGATAGAGAAATACTTC. Amino acids: CASGGTDGIEKYF.

This sequence joins TRBV6-5 and TRBJ2-7, with 8 bases lining up with TRBD1. Unmatched junction bases numbered 3, after V lost 2 bases and J lost 0 bases. Germline lookup yields CDR1 MNHEY and CDR2 SVGAGI. The CDR3 runs to 15 residues. The CDR3 DNA reads as TGTGCCAGCAGTTACGGGACAGGCAACTCCTACGAGCAGTACTTC. This sequence encodes CASSYGTGNSYEQYF.

V is TRBV6-1 and J is TRBJ1-2; a weak D match, TRBD1 (5 bases). Germline assignment: CDR1 MNHNS and CDR2 SASEGT. CDR3 size: 13 residues. The V gene lost 4 bases and the J gene lost 3 bases, with 9 bases spanning the gap. CDR3 bases: TGTGCCAGCAGTGGGACACTCTACTATGGCTACACCTTC. Protein product: CASSGTLYYGYTF.

This clonotype showed up many times. The chain combines TRBV27 with TRBJ2-7, with D maybe TRBD2 (5 bases). V was shortened by 6 bases and J by 0 bases, with 12 bases between the two germline ends. Per germline, CDR1 MNHEY and CDR2 SMNVEV (reference sequence). The CDR3 runs 14 residues. In DNA form, the CDR3 reads TGTGCCAGCAGCTCCCCTGGGAGCTCCTACGAGCAGTACTTC. It yields the protein CASSSPGSSYEQYF.

This clonotype was counted only a few times. The gene calls are TRBV4-1 and TRBJ2-7; TRBD1 matches at 7 bases. Germline trimming cut 4 bases from V and 7 bases from J; bases unmatched to any gene: 10. The CDR3 spans 14 residues. CDR1 and CDR2 from the germline V gene are MGHRA and YSYEKL. The CDR3 spells CASSLGTVSFEQYF. CDR3 bases: TGCGCCAGCAGCCTCGGGACAGTCTCCTTTGAGCAGTACTTC.

The chain couples TRBV12-3 or TRBV12-4 to TRBJ2-1; tentatively, D is TRBD1 or TRBD2 (6 bases each). CDR3 size: 12 residues. The V gene lost 4 bases and the J gene lost 11 bases, with 12 bases spanning the gap. The CDR3 spells CASSSGDTQQFF. As DNA, the CDR3 is TGTGCCAGCAGTTCGGGGGACACCCAGCAGTTCTTC.

This clonotype was seen more than once but under ten times. V is TRBV7-7 and J is TRBJ1-2; D is undetermined. Trimming left V 7 bases short and J 0 bases short, with 12 bases between. Germline assignment: CDR1 SSHAT and CDR2 FNYEAQ (reference sequence). The CDR3 has 14 residues. CDR3 amino acids: CASTRREANYGYTF. CDR3 DNA: TGTGCCAGCACCAGGAGGGAAGCTAACTATGGCTACACCTTC. Complete variable domain (other parts from reference TRBV7-7 and TRBJ1-2): GAGVSQSPRYKVTKRGQDVTLRCDPISSHATLYWYQQALGQGPEFLTYFNYEAQPDKSGLPSDRFSAERPEGSISTLTIQRTEQRDSAMYRCASTRREANYGYTFGSGTRLTVV.

This clonotype was seen more than once but under ten times. The chain employs TRBV4-1 and TRBJ2-7; D is possibly TRBD1 or TRBD2 (5 bases each). The CDR3 totals 15 residues. From germline, CDR1 is MGHRA and CDR2 YSYEKL. Trimming left V 4 bases short and J 3 bases short, with 16 bases between. CDR3 in amino acids: CASSLYGTGYYEQYF. Here the CDR3 DNA reads TGCGCCAGCAGCCTATATGGGACGGGGTACTACGAGCAGTACTTC.

This clonotype was detected a few times. The chain combines TRBV7-2 with TRBJ1-2; possible D gene TRBD1, 6 bases. Trimming removed 5 bases at V and 5 bases at J, with 18 bases between. This CDR3 region has 15 residues. The germline V gene has CDR1 SGHTA and CDR2 FQGNSA. CDR3 protein: CASSPRGGPGYGYTF. The CDR3 DNA reads TGTGCCAGCAGCCCTAGGGGGGGGCCGGGGTATGGCTACACCTTC.

This clonotype was recorded many times. The genes are TRBV7-2 and TRBJ1-1; 7 bases align to TRBD1. This CDR3 has 14 residues. Germline assignment: CDR1 SGHTA and CDR2 FQGNSA. J lost 0 bases, V lost 5 bases, and 3 bases had no gene match. For the CDR3, the DNA is TGTGCCAGCAGCAGTACAGGGGTGAACACTGAAGCTTTCTTT. Protein product: CASSSTGVNTEAFF.

V usage is TRBV4-1 and J usage is TRBJ2-7; weak D call: TRBD2 (5 bases). Trimming removed 4 bases at V and 0 bases at J, with 13 bases between. CDR1 and CDR2 (germline): MGHRA, YSYEKL. The CDR3 is made up of 15 amino acids. CDR3 sequence reads: CASSPGVLSSYEQYF. CDR3 DNA sequence: TGCGCCAGCAGCCCCGGGGTTCTAAGCTCCTACGAGCAGTACTTC.

The gene calls are TRBV7-9 and TRBJ1-1; TRBD1 aligns across 10 bases. CDR3 size: 16 residues. Germline V gene sequence: CDR1 SEHNR, CDR2 FQNEAQ (reference sequence). After removal of 5 bases from V and 4 bases from J, the junction contained 10 bases not matched to a gene. CDR3 sequence reads: CASSPGQGGFGTEAFF. The CDR3, as DNA: TGTGCCAGCAGCCCCGGACAGGGGGGCTTTGGCACTGAAGCTTTCTTT. Drawing the rest from reference TRBV7-9 and TRBJ1-1, the complete variable domain is DTGVSQNPRHKITKRGQNVTFRCDPISEHNRLYWYRQTLGQGPEFLTYFQNEAQLEKSRLLSDRFSAERPKGSFSTLEIQRTEQGDSAMYLCASSPGQGGFGTEAFFGQGTRLTVV.

This clonotype was counted many times. This sequence joins TRBV19 and TRBJ2-2; TRBD2 matches 9 bases. J gave up 4 bases and V 5 bases, and 8 bases lay outside the gene matches. Germline values: CDR1 LNHDA, CDR2 SQIVND (reference sequence). The CDR3 length is 16 residues. As DNA, the CDR3 is TGTGCCAGTAGTCCCGCCGGGACTAGCTCCACCGGGGAGCTGTTTTTT. It specifies CASSPAGTSSTGELFF.

The sample holds many counts of this clonotype. The CDR3: CASSLGGGGLFF. CDR3 nucleotide sequence: TGTGCCAGCAGCCTCGGAGGGGGTGGCTTGTTCTTC. The chain carries TRBV12-3 or TRBV12-4 and TRBJ2-1, with D tentatively TRBD1 or TRBD2 (6 bases each). This CDR3 contains 12 residues. V dropped 6 bases and J dropped 15 bases, with 18 bases sitting between them.

There are a few counts of this clonotype. The V gene is TRBV2, the J gene TRBJ2-1; either TRBD1 or TRBD2 may supply D (5 bases each). Germline V CDR1 and CDR2: SNHLY, FYNNEI. The V and J ends lost 1 base and 8 bases respectively, with 24 bases between them. The CDR3 totals 18 residues. DNA of the CDR3: TGTGCCAGCAGTGAAGAGCGTCAGGGCCACCTAGCTTTTTATGAGCAGTTCTTC. It specifies CASSEERQGHLAFYEQFF.

The chain is built from TRBV28 and TRBJ1-2, with 7 bases aligning to TRBD1. Unmatched junction bases numbered 18, after V lost 5 bases and J lost 6 bases. The CDR3 is 17 residues long. The germline V gene has CDR1 MDHEN and CDR2 SYDVKM. The CDR3 spells CASSPPYAEDRRNGYTF. The CDR3 nucleotides are TGTGCCAGCAGTCCTCCCTACGCCGAGGACAGGCGGAATGGCTACACCTTC.

In this sample, this clonotype turned up many times. The rearrangement links TRBV27 to TRBJ1-5; possible D gene TRBD1, 5 bases. Germline V gene sequence: CDR1 MNHEY, CDR2 SMNVEV (reference sequence). This CDR3 comprises 20 residues. V was cut by 6 bases and J by 2 bases, with 29 bases left in between. The CDR3 sequence: CASSEQVPIRDQTGNQPQHF. CDR3 in DNA: TGTGCCAGCAGCGAACAGGTACCCATAAGAGACCAAACCGGCAATCAGCCCCAGCATTTT.

This clonotype has only one observation. The V and J genes are TRBV6-1 and TRBJ2-7; no reliable D call. This CDR3 spans 14 amino acids. V was trimmed by 2 bases and J by 2 bases, leaving 10 bases between them. The germline V gene has CDR1 MNHNS and CDR2 SASEGT. CDR3 sequence (DNA): TGTGCCAGCAGTGAAACTGGCCCAGCCTACGAGCAGTACTTC. Amino acid sequence: CASSETGPAYEQYF.

This clonotype was seen a few times. The chain carries TRBV24-1 and TRBJ2-1, with D unclear. The CDR3 has 12 residues. V lost 0 bases to trimming and J lost 7 bases, with 3 bases between them. Germline V gene data show CDR1 as KGHDR and CDR2 as SFDVKD. CDR3 in DNA: TGTGCCACCAGTGATTTGAGAAATGAGCAGTTCTTC. Protein product: CATSDLRNEQFF.

This clonotype has just a few counts. This sequence joins TRBV15 and TRBJ2-1; D gene uncertain. The CDR3 is 15 amino acids. Looked up from germline, CDR1 is LNHNV and CDR2 is YYDKDF (reference sequence). Trimming left V 4 bases short and J 8 bases short, with 18 bases between. The CDR3 here is CATSMPGPLPYEQFF. The DNA for the CDR3 is TGTGCCACCAGCATGCCGGGCCCCCTGCCGTATGAGCAGTTCTTC.

The chain recombines TRBV7-9 with TRBJ1-1; D is undetermined. V was cut by 1 base and J by 7 bases, with 7 bases left in between. This CDR3 contains 12 residues. The germline V gene has CDR1 SEHNR and CDR2 FQNEAQ (reference sequence). CDR3 loop: CASSLVSYEAFF. The CDR3 region has the DNA TGTGCCAGCAGCTTAGTTTCGTATGAAGCTTTCTTT.

To note about this clonotype: The junction does not match germline at one end; this may be a read error. CDR3 bases: TGTGTCAGCAGCCAAGGGGGGGCAGGGCAGAACATTCAGTACTTC. It translates to CVSSQGGAGQNIQYF. V is TRBV3-1 and J is TRBJ2-4; D perhaps matches TRBD2 (7 bases). Germline CDR1 is LGHDT and CDR2 is YNNKEL (reference sequence). This CDR3 comprises 15 residues.

Turning to this clonotype: The junction departs from germline at one end; a sequencing error may be responsible. The CDR3: CASSLEGNTEASF. In nucleotides, the CDR3 is TGTGCCAGCAGCTTAGAGGGTAACACTGAAGCTTCCTTT. This sequence joins TRBV7-9 and TRBJ1-1; D is unresolved. The CDR3 consists of 13 residues. Germline V gene data show CDR1 as SEHNR and CDR2 as FQNEAQ (reference sequence). The full variable domain, rest sourced from reference TRBV7-9 and TRBJ1-1, is DTGVSQNPRHKITKRGQNVTFRCDPISEHNRLYWYRQTLGQGPEFLTYFQNEAQLEKSRLLSDRFSAERPKGSFSTLEIQRTEQGDSAMYLCASSLEGNTEASFGQGTRLTVV.

The chain has TRBV6-5 and TRBJ2-7; 9 nucleotides align to TRBD2. This CDR3 spans 17 amino acids. CDR1 is MNHEY, CDR2 SVGAGI, per germline. V lost 0 bases and J lost 3; bases outside the gene matches: 9. CDR3 protein: CASSYSLGTSSDYEQYF. In nucleotides, the CDR3 is TGTGCCAGCAGTTACTCGTTAGGGACTAGCAGCGACTACGAGCAGTACTTC.

This clonotype came up a few times. The chain couples TRBV6-1 to TRBJ1-2, with D uncertain. The V end lost 1 base, the J end lost 6 bases, and 18 bases lay between the germline ends. Germline values: CDR1 MNHNS, CDR2 SASEGT. This CDR3 has 16 residues. As DNA, the CDR3 is TGTGCCAGCAGTGAAGTTCCGACACCCCGGCGGGATGGCTACACCTTC. It encodes CASSEVPTPRRDGYTF.

This clonotype was counted many times. V gene TRBV7-2 combines with J gene TRBJ2-7, with D uncertain. The CDR3 contains 11 residues. Germline values: CDR1 SGHTA, CDR2 FQGNSA. V shed 3 bases and J shed 6 bases, with 6 bases lying between them. The CDR3 bases are TGTGCCAGCAGCTTGTTATTCGAGCAGTACTTC. This encodes CASSLLFEQYF. The whole variable domain, filled in from reference TRBV7-2 and TRBJ2-7, reads GAGVSQSPSNKVTEKGKDVELRCDPISGHTALYWYRQSLGQGLEFLIYFQGNSAPDKSGLPSDRFSAERTGGSVSTLTIQRTQQEDSAVYLCASSLLFEQYFGPGTRLTVT.

The J gene is TRBJ1-1, the V gene TRBV7-9, with D unresolved. Germline V CDR1 and CDR2: SEHNR, FQNEAQ (reference sequence). The CDR3 is 12 amino acids. Trimming removed 5 bases at V and 6 bases at J, with 10 bases between. As DNA, the CDR3 is TGTGCCAGCAGCCCAGGTCTATCTGAAGCTTTCTTT. Its translation is CASSPGLSEAFF.

On this clonotype itself: A much larger clone differs from this one at a single base, so this may be a read error. The chain couples TRBV7-8 to TRBJ2-2, with 9 bases aligning to TRBD1. The CDR3 has 16 amino acids. The junction had 11 bases not matched to a gene; V was cut back by 5 bases and J by 7 bases. The germline CDR1 and CDR2 sequences are SGHVS and FQNEAQ. The CDR3 reads CASSGQGKLVIGELFF. CDR3 in DNA: TGTGCCAGCAGCGGACAGGGGAAATTGGTCATCGGGGAGCTGTTTTTT.

The genes are TRBV7-9 and TRBJ2-2; D may correspond to TRBD1 or TRBD2 (5 bases each). The CDR3 has 15 amino acids. V lost 5 bases to trimming and J lost 2 bases, with 12 bases between them. CDR1 is SEHNR, CDR2 FQNEAQ, per germline (reference sequence). The CDR3 is CASSLGTLNTGELFF. The CDR3 DNA reads TGTGCCAGCAGCCTTGGGACCCTAAACACCGGGGAGCTGTTTTTT.

This clonotype was counted a few times. The chain carries TRBV6-1 and TRBJ2-3, with TRBD2 identical over 11 bases. With 7 bases clipped from V and 1 base from J, the junction kept 4 bases outside the gene matches. The CDR3 sequence is 15 residues long. Per the germline V gene, CDR1 is MNHNS and CDR2 is SASEGT. CDR3 sequence reads: CASILTSGGTDTQYF. The CDR3 DNA reads TGTGCCAGCATTTTGACTAGCGGGGGCACAGATACGCAGTATTTT.